The rows below give T cell receptor beta chains drawn from one sample of a study of shared clonotypes between healthy human individuals. Sequenced by immunoSEQ multiplex PCR; TCRdb stores in-frame clones only, minus some. Here the sample spans approximately 320,000 clones, around nine tenths being singletons. Material: memory CD8+ T cells sorted from blood. These receptors were obtained from a man between 18 and 29 years old in good health. Each CDR3 is given with its conserved first and last residue. A D gene is named only where the DNA matches it firmly. A row's size may be missing; if present it is once, few, many or a size class.

clone_size: -
j_call: TRBJ2-3
d_call: TRBD1
v_call: TRBV4-1
cdr3_nt: TGCGCCAGCAGCGAGGGACAGGGGCGAAATACGCAGTATTTT
cdr3_aa: CASSEGQGRNTQYF

clone_size: -
j_call: TRBJ1-1
d_call: -
v_call: TRBV6-1
cdr3_nt: TGTGCCAGCAGTGAGCTTCCGGGGTCTGAAGCTTTCTTT
cdr3_aa: CASSELPGSEAFF

clone_size: once
j_call: TRBJ2-7
d_call: TRBD2
v_call: TRBV14
cdr3_nt: TGTGCCAGCAGCCCGACTAGCGGGAGAGCGCCCTACGAGCAGTACTTC
cdr3_aa: CASSPTSGRAPYEQYF

clone_size: -
j_call: TRBJ1-1
d_call: -
v_call: TRBV5-4
cdr3_nt: TGTGCCAGCAGCCCGACATTGAACACTGAAGCTTTCTTT
cdr3_aa: CASSPTLNTEAFF

clone_size: -
j_call: TRBJ1-1
d_call: -
v_call: TRBV11-2
cdr3_nt: TGTGCCAGCAGCGCACAGTCGGCTTTCTTT
cdr3_aa: CASSAQSAFF

clone_size: -
j_call: TRBJ1-1
d_call: TRBD1
v_call: TRBV4-2
cdr3_nt: TGTGCCAGCAGCCAAGACCCTTACAGGGGCAAGACTGAAGCTTTCTTT
cdr3_aa: CASSQDPYRGKTEAFF

clone_size: -
j_call: TRBJ2-1
d_call: -
v_call: TRBV29-1
cdr3_nt: TGCAGCGTTGAAGGGAGGTGGACAGCGGGATATGGTGAGCAGTTCTTC
cdr3_aa: CSVEGRWTAGYGEQFF

clone_size: -
j_call: TRBJ2-7
d_call: TRBD1
v_call: TRBV18
cdr3_nt: TGTGCCAGCTCACCACCGTACTCAAATGACAGGGGGCTCTCCTACGAGCAGTACTTC
cdr3_aa: CASSPPYSNDRGLSYEQYF

clone_size: -
j_call: TRBJ2-1
d_call: -
v_call: TRBV10-1
cdr3_nt: TGCGCCAGCAGTGATGGTAGGAATTATATGAATGAGCAGTTCTTC
cdr3_aa: CASSDGRNYMNEQFF

clone_size: -
j_call: TRBJ2-3
d_call: -
v_call: TRBV7-8
cdr3_nt: TGTGCCAGCAGCGGGCCCCAAGGGGGCACAGATACGCAGTATTTT
cdr3_aa: CASSGPQGGTDTQYF

clone_size: -
j_call: TRBJ2-1
d_call: TRBD2
v_call: TRBV9
cdr3_nt: TGTGCCAGCAGCGCCGGGACTAGCGGCATATTGAATCTGAATGAGCAGTTCTTC
cdr3_aa: CASSAGTSGILNLNEQFF

clone_size: -
j_call: TRBJ1-1
d_call: -
v_call: TRBV7-8
cdr3_nt: TGTGCCAGCAGCTTACTATGGGATCGGGCAGGGCCTAACACTGAAGCTTTCTTT
cdr3_aa: CASSLLWDRAGPNTEAFF

clone_size: -
j_call: TRBJ2-1
d_call: TRBD2
v_call: TRBV30
cdr3_nt: TGTGCCTGGGAAAGCGGGGCCAGCTCCTACAATGAGCAGTTCTTC
cdr3_aa: CAWESGASSYNEQFF

clone_size: -
j_call: TRBJ1-1
d_call: -
v_call: TRBV7-9
cdr3_nt: TGTGCCAGCAGCTTAGTCAAGAGCTCAATGAACACTGAAGCTTTCTTT
cdr3_aa: CASSLVKSSMNTEAFF

clone_size: once
j_call: TRBJ1-6
d_call: -
v_call: TRBV27
cdr3_nt: TGTGCCAGCAGTTCTTTGGGGGCCTATAATTCACCCCTCCACTTT
cdr3_aa: CASSSLGAYNSPLHF

clone_size: -
j_call: TRBJ1-5
d_call: TRBD1
v_call: TRBV7-9
cdr3_nt: TGTGCCAGCAGCTCGACAGGGATTAGCAATCAGCCCCAGCATTTT
cdr3_aa: CASSSTGISNQPQHF

clone_size: -
j_call: TRBJ2-2
d_call: -
v_call: TRBV19
cdr3_nt: TGTGCCAGTAGTCAGAGGGCCACCGGGGAGCTGTTTTTT
cdr3_aa: CASSQRATGELFF

clone_size: -
j_call: TRBJ2-7
d_call: TRBD2
v_call: TRBV19
cdr3_nt: TGTGCCAGTAGTATGAGCGGGAGCCCTAACGAGCAGTACTTC
cdr3_aa: CASSMSGSPNEQYF

clone_size: -
j_call: TRBJ2-7
d_call: TRBD2
v_call: TRBV4-1
cdr3_nt: TGCGCCAGCAGCCAATTAAGCGGGGGCAGCCCATACGAGCAGTACTTC
cdr3_aa: CASSQLSGGSPYEQYF

clone_size: few
j_call: TRBJ1-4
d_call: -
v_call: TRBV28
cdr3_nt: TGTGCCAGCAGCCGTAGGGGAATTGGGTCTCAACTGTTTTTT
cdr3_aa: CASSRRGIGSQLFF

clone_size: -
j_call: TRBJ1-2
d_call: -
v_call: TRBV28
cdr3_nt: TGTGCCAGCACCACCCCCGCTAACTATGGCTACACCTTC
cdr3_aa: CASTTPANYGYTF

clone_size: -
j_call: TRBJ1-5
d_call: -
v_call: TRBV13
cdr3_nt: TGTGCCAGCAGCTTAGGACAGGGTGGCAATCAGCCCCAGCATTTT
cdr3_aa: CASSLGQGGNQPQHF

clone_size: -
j_call: TRBJ2-2
d_call: -
v_call: TRBV6-5
cdr3_nt: TGTGCCAGCAGTTACCTGGGGAACGACGGGGAGCTGTTTTTT
cdr3_aa: CASSYLGNDGELFF

clone_size: -
j_call: TRBJ2-7
d_call: TRBD2
v_call: TRBV30
cdr3_nt: TGTGCCTGGAGTGCGGGGGGGCCCTCCTACGAGCAGTACTTC
cdr3_aa: CAWSAGGPSYEQYF

clone_size: -
j_call: TRBJ2-1
d_call: TRBD2
v_call: TRBV4-3
cdr3_nt: TGCGCCAGCAGCCAAGGCCTTAGCGGGGGCTCCAATGAGCAGTTCTTC
cdr3_aa: CASSQGLSGGSNEQFF

clone_size: -
j_call: TRBJ2-7
d_call: -
v_call: TRBV5-4
cdr3_nt: TGTGCCAGCAGCCTAAGGGTCGGGACATTCTCCTACGAGCAGTACTTC
cdr3_aa: CASSLRVGTFSYEQYF